The 29 T cell receptor beta chains listed next were all sequenced from one sample in a study of response to subunit inactivated influenza vaccine. TCRdb re-called the RT-PCR reads with MiXCR, one entry per CDR3 protein. The profile shows approximately 500,000 distinct CDR3 sequences, under 30% of them singletons. These data were also filed under a second study, of T cells expressing NK-cell markers. As reported in that work: UMI-tagged 5'RACE template switching yielded the TCR beta cDNA.

The sequenced sample was CD4+ T cells sorted from PBMCs, obtained 12 days after vaccination. The receptors stem from a man aged 50-59 years who received an inactivated influenza vaccine.

The rearrangement joins TRBV21-1 to TRBJ2-7; TRBD2, the table's D call, lacks a check against the DNA. TRBV21-1 is described as a pseudogene. This CDR3 has 17 residues. DNA for the CDR3: TGTGCCAGCAGCGCCCCCGGGACTAGCGGGAGAGTCGGCGAGCAGTACTTC. Translated: CASSAPGTSGRVGEQYF.

This clonotype was seen more than once but under ten times. J is TRBJ2-5 and V is TRBV29-1, with D perhaps matching TRBD2 (5 bases). In germline, CDR1 is SQVTM, CDR2 ANQGSEA. CDR3 length: 13 amino acids. V lost 4 bases to trimming and J lost 5 bases, with 14 bases between them. In DNA, the CDR3 is TGCAGCGTTGCGGGGAAGGCTGTTGAGACCCAGTACTTC. Its translation: CSVAGKAVETQYF.

The CDR3 reads CASRHSGTANTEAFF. CDR3 coding DNA: TGTGCCAGCAGACACTCCGGGACAGCGAACACTGAAGCTTTCTTT. The chain uses TRBV6-2 or TRBV6-3 and TRBJ1-1; 7 positions match TRBD1. Germline V gives CDR1 MNHEY, CDR2 SVGEGT. CDR3 length: 15 residues. J gave up 1 base and V 6 bases, and 8 bases lay outside the gene matches.

This clonotype was seen a few times. The chain links TRBV28 to TRBJ2-2, with TRBD1 matching 8 bases. Unmatched junction bases numbered 5, after V lost 6 bases and J lost 5 bases. Germline CDR1 and CDR2: MDHEN and SYDVKM. This CDR3 spans 14 amino acids. Here the CDR3 reads CASSTRQGTGELFF. The CDR3 region has the DNA TGTGCCAGCAGCACCCGACAGGGGACCGGGGAGCTGTTTTTT.

This clonotype was counted between two and nine times. The chain is built from TRBV29-1 and TRBJ2-7; TRBD1 is a possible D gene (6 bases). The germline V gene encodes CDR1 SQVTM and CDR2 ANQGSEA. This CDR3 comprises 11 residues. Trimming left V 6 bases short and J 7 bases short, with 13 bases between. The CDR3 nucleotides are TGCAGCGTGGCCAGGGGTGGTGAGCAGTACTTC. It translates to CSVARGGEQYF.

The chain joins TRBV18 to TRBJ2-5, with D maybe TRBD2 (6 bases). The CDR3 has 16 amino acids. Germline V gene sequence: CDR1 KGHSH, CDR2 LQKENI. Deletions cut 3 bases from V and 4 bases from J, with 18 bases between. The CDR3: CASSPRGPGLGETQYF. CDR3 coding DNA: TGTGCCAGCTCACCCCGAGGTCCGGGACTGGGAGAGACCCAGTACTTC. The whole variable domain, remainder taken from reference TRBV18 and TRBJ2-5, is NAGVMQNPRHLVRRRGQEARLRCSPMKGHSHVYWYRQLPEEGLKFMVYLQKENIIDESGMPKERFSAEFPKEGPSILRIQQVVRGDSAAYFCASSPRGPGLGETQYFGPGTRLLVL.

This chain joins TRBV5-1 and TRBJ2-3; D possibly uses TRBD1 or TRBD2 (6 bases each). The CDR3 contains 16 residues. Germline-derived CDR1 and CDR2 are SGHRS and YFSETQ. V was cut by 4 bases and J by 3 bases, with 18 bases left in between. CDR3 bases: TGCGCCAGCAGCCCGTACACTCGGGGGCGAACAGATACGCAGTATTTT. Its translation is CASSPYTRGRTDTQYF. Drawing the rest from reference TRBV5-1 and TRBJ2-3, the complete variable domain is KAGVTQTPRYLIKTRGQQVTLSCSPISGHRSVSWYQQTPGQGLQFLFEYFSETQRNKGNFPGRFSGRQFSNSRSEMNVSTLELGDSALYLCASSPYTRGRTDTQYFGPGTRLTVL.

The chain couples TRBV3-1 to TRBJ2-3; the match to TRBD2 covers 12 bases. Trimming cost V 1 base and J 4 bases; bases outside gene matches: 3. CDR1 LGHDT and CDR2 YNNKEL come from the germline V gene (reference sequence). The CDR3 sequence is 16 residues long. CDR3 loop: CASSQALAGGSDTQYF. The CDR3 DNA follows: TGTGCCAGCAGCCAAGCCCTAGCGGGAGGGTCAGATACGCAGTATTTT.

There are many counts of this clonotype. The J gene is TRBJ1-1, the V gene TRBV20-1; perhaps TRBD1 as D (5 bases). V lost 1 base and J lost 0, with 15 bases in between. Germline V gives CDR1 DFQATT, CDR2 SNEGSKA (reference sequence). The CDR3 length is 16 residues. Written as DNA, the CDR3 is TGCAGTGCTAGAGCCGGGGCTCGGTGGGTGAACACTGAAGCTTTCTTT. The encoded protein is CSARAGARWVNTEAFF.

Worth noting for this clonotype: One end of the junction fails to match germline, which may point to a read error. The rearrangement links TRBV23-1 to TRBJ2-2; TRBD1 is a possible D gene (6 bases). TRBV23-1 is an open reading frame, and its role is uncertain. The CDR3 contains 15 residues. CDR3 amino acids: CASTRIGQNTGDLFF. DNA for the CDR3: TGCGCCAGCACCCGGATCGGACAGAACACCGGGGACCTGTTTTTT.

The rearrangement joins TRBV4-2 to TRBJ2-3; D not resolved. V lost 0 bases and J lost 6, with 4 bases in between. This CDR3 spans 12 amino acids. Germline values: CDR1 LGHNA, CDR2 YNFKEQ. This chain's CDR3 is CASSQDWDTQYF. CDR3 DNA sequence: TGTGCCAGCAGCCAAGATTGGGATACGCAGTATTTT.

CDR3 nucleotide sequence: TGCGCCAGCAGCCTTCGGACAGGTGGAGGAGGCTACACCTTC. Its protein is CASSLRTGGGGYTF. The chain joins TRBV5-1 to TRBJ1-2; 7 bases fit TRBD1. V lost 4 bases and J lost 8; bases outside the gene matches: 11. Germline V gene data show CDR1 as SGHRS and CDR2 as YFSETQ. The CDR3 runs 14 residues.

The V gene is TRBV30, the J gene TRBJ2-7; D might be TRBD1 (6 bases). The CDR3 loop spans 14 amino acids. The V end was cut by 5 bases, the J end by 0 bases, with 14 bases between. Germline CDR1 and CDR2: GTSNPN and SVGIG (reference sequence). The CDR3 spells CAWVDRRNSYEQYF. The DNA for the CDR3 is TGTGCCTGGGTAGACAGGCGCAACTCCTACGAGCAGTACTTC.

V and J are TRBV6-2 or TRBV6-3 and TRBJ1-5, with D possibly being TRBD1 (5 bases). Trimming took off 2 bases at V and 11 bases at J, with 13 bases between the two ends. Germline values: CDR1 MNHEY, CDR2 SVGEGT. This CDR3 is 13 amino acids long. CDR3 in amino acids: CASSYARAATQHF. The CDR3 DNA is TGTGCCAGCAGTTACGCCAGGGCAGCGACCCAGCATTTT.

This clonotype was seen a few times. This may come from a read error, since a much larger clone is one base off. V usage is TRBV11-2 and J usage is TRBJ1-1; D gene unclear. The CDR3 contains 13 residues. V was cut by 1 base and J by 4 bases, with 7 bases left in between. Germline CDR1 and CDR2: SGHAT and FQNNGV. The CDR3 DNA reads as TGTGCCAGCAGCTTAGGGTCGACCACTGAAGCTTTCTTT. Translated, it gives CASSLGSTTEAFF.

This rearrangement joins TRBV5-1 to TRBJ1-1, with a weak D call TRBD1 (5 bases). Germline CDR1 is SGHRS and CDR2 is YFSETQ. V lost 2 bases to trimming and J lost 2 bases, with 16 bases between them. The CDR3 extends over 16 amino acids. The CDR3 sequence: CASSFTVGRGNTEAFF. In DNA, the CDR3 is TGCGCCAGCAGCTTTACTGTGGGGAGGGGAAACACTGAAGCTTTCTTT.

This chain connects TRBV7-3 to TRBJ2-3; the match to TRBD2 covers 8 bases. The CDR3 consists of 16 residues. Germline values: CDR1 SGHTA, CDR2 FQGTGA. Germline trimming cut 0 bases from V and 8 bases from J; bases unmatched to any gene: 10. The CDR3 DNA follows: TGTGCCAGCAGCTTAACGGGAGGAGCGGGAGTTGGTACGCAGTATTTT. It translates to CASSLTGGAGVGTQYF. Complete variable domain (other parts from reference TRBV7-3 and TRBJ2-3): GAGVSQTPSNKVTEKGKYVELRCDPISGHTALYWYRQSLGQGPEFLIYFQGTGAADDSGLPNDRFFAVRPEGSVSTLKIQRTERGDSAVYLCASSLTGGAGVGTQYFGPGTRLTVL.

This clonotype was recorded only once. This chain connects TRBV28 to TRBJ1-5, with 7 bases lining up with TRBD1. This CDR3 contains 17 residues. Per the germline V gene, CDR1 is MDHEN and CDR2 is SYDVKM. The V and J ends lost 3 bases and 11 bases, in that order; junction bases with no gene match: 19. The CDR3 DNA is TGTGCCAGCAGTTTGCCGAGGGGGCAGGGAGTAACTGTAGCCCAGCATTTT. Translation gives CASSLPRGQGVTVAQHF.

This clonotype was counted between two and nine times. The chain employs TRBV7-2 and TRBJ2-5; 8 positions match TRBD2. The CDR3 extends over 15 amino acids. Germline V CDR1 and CDR2: SGHTA, FQGNSA. V was clipped by 7 bases and J by 1 base; unmatched bases: 8. The CDR3: CASTPQAGVQETQYF. The CDR3 coding sequence is TGTGCCAGCACCCCCCAAGCGGGGGTCCAAGAGACCCAGTACTTC.

The V and J genes are TRBV20-1 and TRBJ2-3; the match to TRBD1 covers 11 bases. Trimming took 2 bases from V and 0 from J; bases not matched to a gene: 7. Germline-derived CDR1 and CDR2 are DFQATT and SNEGSKA (reference sequence). The CDR3 is 17 amino acids. CDR3 bases: TGCAGTGCTAGATCCCCCGGGACAGGGGGGAGCACAGATACGCAGTATTTT. It specifies CSARSPGTGGSTDTQYF.

V and J are TRBV7-2 and TRBJ1-5, with D uncertain. V dropped 5 bases and J dropped 3 bases, with 14 bases sitting between them. Per the germline V gene, CDR1 is SGHTA and CDR2 is FQGNSA. The CDR3 spans 15 residues. CDR3 loop: CASSPQLSLNQPQHF. The DNA for the CDR3 is TGTGCCAGCAGCCCCCAGCTCAGTCTCAATCAGCCCCAGCATTTT.

The CDR3 here is CASSLSRGLAKNIQYF. For the CDR3, the DNA is TGTGCCAGCAGCCTCAGCAGGGGGCTAGCCAAAAACATTCAGTACTTC. The genes are TRBV3-1 and TRBJ2-4; 8 positions match TRBD1. The germline CDR1 and CDR2 sequences are LGHDT and YNNKEL (reference sequence). There are 16 residues in the CDR3. V lost 4 bases and J lost 0; bases outside the gene matches: 5.

This rearrangement joins TRBV20-1 to TRBJ1-1; D is perhaps TRBD1 (6 bases). The V gene's germline CDR1 is DFQATT and CDR2 SNEGSKA (reference sequence). Between the trimmed V and J ends, which lost 0 bases and 10 bases, there was a span of 18 bases. This CDR3 comprises 14 residues. This CDR3 reads CSARDSLGGNAAFF. The CDR3 DNA sequence: TGCAGTGCTAGAGATTCTTTAGGGGGAAACGCAGCTTTCTTT.

This clonotype has ten or more counts. This chain links TRBV7-2 with TRBJ2-2; no firm D call. Germline CDR1 is SGHTA and CDR2 is FQGNSA. This CDR3 region has 15 residues. V lost 5 bases and J 0 bases, leaving 10 bases between the germline ends. The DNA of the CDR3 is TGTGCCAGCAGCACCGGGCCCTCGAACACCGGGGAGCTGTTTTTT. Encoded protein: CASSTGPSNTGELFF.

This clonotype was counted between two and nine times. V and J are TRBV7-9 and TRBJ2-1; 11 bases are a match to TRBD2. The trim removed 2 bases at V and 9 bases at J, leaving 9 bases unmatched. The CDR3 runs 16 residues. The germline V gene encodes CDR1 SEHNR and CDR2 FQNEAQ (reference sequence). Written as DNA, the CDR3 is TGTGCCAGCAGCTTACAGGTGTCTAGCGGGAGGCCTGAGCAGTTCTTC. This sequence encodes CASSLQVSSGRPEQFF.

This rearrangement joins TRBV24-1 to TRBJ2-1; TRBD2 aligns across 9 bases. This CDR3 is 16 amino acids long. The germline V gene has CDR1 KGHDR and CDR2 SFDVKD. V was clipped by 3 bases and J by 2 bases; unmatched bases: 4. CDR3 sequence (DNA): TGTGCCACCAGTGATCAGCGGGGGGCTGCCTACAATGAGCAGTTCTTC. Its translation: CATSDQRGAAYNEQFF.

The chain employs TRBV5-1 and TRBJ2-6, with D perhaps matching TRBD1 (6 bases). Germline V gene data show CDR1 as SGHRS and CDR2 as YFSETQ. CDR3 size: 17 residues. V lost 4 bases and J lost 0, with 14 bases in between. DNA for the CDR3: TGCGCCAGCAGCACAAACCCGACAGGCTCTGGGGCCAACGTCCTGACTTTC. This gives the protein CASSTNPTGSGANVLTF.

V is TRBV24-1 and J is TRBJ2-7, with 7 positions matching TRBD1. The V gene end was trimmed by 2 bases and the J gene end by 3 bases; junction bases not matched to a gene: 6. Germline assignment: CDR1 KGHDR and CDR2 SFDVKD. CDR3 length: 15 residues. Written as DNA, the CDR3 is TGTGCCACCAGTGATTCCGGGACAGATCTCTACGAGCAGTACTTC. It encodes CATSDSGTDLYEQYF.

Only a few counts were recorded for this clonotype. The chain joins TRBV20-1 to TRBJ1-1; D call uncertain. This CDR3 has 17 amino acids. CDR1 is DFQATT and CDR2 is SNEGSKA in the germline V gene (reference sequence). V shed 5 bases and J shed 9 bases, with 31 bases lying between them. CDR3 coding DNA: TGCAGTGCTCCATCAATGGGAGGGCGAAGGATACTCAGTCAAGCTTTCTTT. It codes for CSAPSMGGRRILSQAFF.